The 14 T cell receptor beta chains given below trace back to one sample, sequenced in a study of blood T cells in healthy people across ages. Then a second PCR, running roughly 7 to 11 cycles, was carried out with a sample-barcoded 5' primer and a J-beta primer mix. TCRdb itself ran the 5' RACE reads through MiXCR, one entry per CDR3 protein. Among around 990,000 distinct CDR3 sequences, around two fifths were seen once, and the ten largest hold around 12%. The sample was blood. Source of these receptors: a man between 18 and 29 years old in good health.

This clonotype was counted a few times. The chain has TRBV20-1 and TRBJ2-3, with 7 positions matching TRBD1. The CDR3 is made up of 15 amino acids. V shed 4 bases and J 1 base; nucleotides not matched to a gene: 8. Germline V gene lookup returns CDR1 DFQATT and CDR2 SNEGSKA (reference sequence). The CDR3 DNA is TGCAGTGCTACCCCATCGACAGGGCGCACAGATACGCAGTATTTT. Its protein is CSATPSTGRTDTQYF.

This clonotype was picked up a small number of times. This chain links TRBV10-2 with TRBJ2-5; the D is unclear. The CDR3 runs 13 residues. Trimming left V 1 base short and J 3 bases short, with 6 bases between. Germline V CDR1 and CDR2: WSHSY, SAAADI. In DNA, the CDR3 is TGCGCCAGCAGTGAGTGGTCCGAAGAGACCCAGTACTTC. Residues: CASSEWSEETQYF.

The chain combines TRBV19 with TRBJ2-7, with 7 positions matching TRBD1. Germline CDR1 is LNHDA and CDR2 is SQIVND (reference sequence). The CDR3 length is 14 residues. V lost 4 bases to trimming and J lost 0 bases; unmatched junction nucleotides: 3. The chain's CDR3 is CASSTGTASYEQYF. The CDR3 region has the DNA TGTGCCAGTAGTACCGGGACAGCCTCCTACGAGCAGTACTTC. Full variable domain (rest looked up from reference TRBV19 and TRBJ2-7): DGGITQSPKYLFRKEGQNVTLSCEQNLNHDAMYWYRQDPGQGLRLIYYSQIVNDFQKGDIAEGYSVSREKKESFPLTVTSAQKNPTAFYLCASSTGTASYEQYFGPGTRLTVT.

CDR3 in amino acids: CASSSKTGYDSPLHF. In DNA form, the CDR3 reads TGCGCCAGCAGCTCGAAGACAGGGTACGATTCACCCCTCCACTTT. J is TRBJ1-6 and V is TRBV5-1; 7 nucleotides match TRBD1. This CDR3 is built from 15 residues. With V trimmed by 3 bases and J by 8 bases, 8 bases remained unmatched. Looked up from germline, CDR1 is SGHRS and CDR2 is YFSETQ.

The chain uses TRBV7-9 and TRBJ2-1, with 8 positions matching TRBD1. V lost 4 bases, J lost 4 bases, and 9 bases stayed unmatched. Germline V CDR1 and CDR2: SEHNR, FQNEAQ (reference sequence). This CDR3 has 16 residues. The CDR3 spells CASSSDRGEGYNEQFF. CDR3 in DNA: TGTGCCAGCAGCTCCGACAGGGGCGAGGGTTACAATGAGCAGTTCTTC.

The chain employs TRBV7-9 and TRBJ2-3; D might be TRBD1 or TRBD2, each matching 5 bases. The CDR3 contains 15 residues. The germline gives CDR1 SEHNR, CDR2 FQNEAQ (reference sequence). V lost 7 bases, J lost 4 bases, and 18 bases lay in between. In nucleotides, the CDR3 is TGTGCCAGCACGAAAGGACCGAGGGGCCCAGATACGCAGTATTTT. Residues: CASTKGPRGPDTQYF.

The rearrangement joins TRBV27 to TRBJ1-5; D not certain. CDR1 and CDR2 (germline): MNHEY, SMNVEV (reference sequence). The CDR3 extends over 20 amino acids. V lost 3 bases and J lost 7, with 31 bases in between. The CDR3 region is CASSFRFKGDAVGGGQPQHF. DNA for the CDR3: TGTGCCAGCAGTTTTAGATTTAAAGGTGATGCTGTTGGAGGCGGCCAGCCCCAGCATTTT.

This clonotype was found a few times. This sequence joins TRBV29-1 and TRBJ2-1, with 11 nucleotides matching TRBD2. CDR1 is SQVTM, CDR2 ANQGSEA, per germline. There are 14 residues in the CDR3. The J segment lost 9 bases and the V segment lost 6 bases, leaving 10 bases of the junction unmatched. DNA of the CDR3: TGCAGCGTAGTCGGTAGCGGGGGGGCCGGTGAGCAGTTCTTC. Translating gives CSVVGSGGAGEQFF.

This chain uses TRBV11-2 with TRBJ2-3; 11 bases fit TRBD1. This CDR3 comprises 16 residues. The V and J ends lost 5 bases and 10 bases, in that order; junction bases with no gene match: 14. Germline V gene sequence: CDR1 SGHAT, CDR2 FQNNGV. CDR3 in DNA: TGTGCCAGCAGCACCCTCGGGGACAGGGGGAGATGGGCGCAGTATTTT. This encodes CASSTLGDRGRWAQYF.

The chain links TRBV20-1 to TRBJ1-2; 9 bases match TRBD1. The trim removed 6 bases at V and 4 bases at J, leaving 12 bases unmatched. CDR3 length equals 15 residues. Germline CDR1 reads DFQATT; CDR2 reads SNEGSKA (reference sequence). The CDR3 loop reads CSARDRAKGGYGYTF. The CDR3 nucleotides read TGCAGTGCCCGGGACAGGGCAAAAGGGGGCTATGGCTACACCTTC.

The V gene is TRBV5-1, the J gene TRBJ2-3; 12 bases are shared with TRBD2. Trimming took 2 bases from V and 3 from J; bases not matched to a gene: 16. Looked up from germline, CDR1 is SGHRS and CDR2 is YFSETQ. The CDR3 length is 20 residues. CDR3 coding DNA: TGCGCCAGCAGCTTCTTTCCGACTAGCGGGGGCCAAGGGGTAACAGATACGCAGTATTTT. This gives the protein CASSFFPTSGGQGVTDTQYF.

In regard to this clonotype: This may stem from a read error, because a much larger clone lies one nucleotide away. Written as DNA, the CDR3 is TGTGCCAGCAGCCCGGGACATTTATACGAGCGGTACTTC. Translated, it gives CASSPGHLYERYF. The rearrangement links TRBV12-3 or TRBV12-4 to TRBJ2-7; maybe TRBD1 (6 bases). This CDR3 comprises 13 residues.

The chain employs TRBV7-6 and TRBJ2-5; D is tentatively TRBD1 or TRBD2 (5 bases each). The CDR3 loop spans 18 amino acids. Germline assignment: CDR1 SGHVS and CDR2 FNYEAQ. Deletions cut 5 bases from V and 11 bases from J, with 33 bases between. The chain's CDR3 is CASSLLSGTPGSVDEQYF. The CDR3, as DNA: TGTGCCAGCAGCCTTTTATCCGGGACCCCCGGTTCGGTGGATGAGCAGTACTTC.

Regarding this clonotype: This sequence may be a read error, since a much larger clone differs from it by one base. The rearrangement joins TRBV12-3 or TRBV12-4 to TRBJ2-1; TRBD2 matches at 14 bases. V was clipped by 3 bases and J by 13 bases; unmatched bases: 11. The CDR3 totals 16 residues. CDR3 in DNA: TGTGCCAGCAGTTTCGGACTAGCGGGGGGACAAGAGACCCAGTTCTTC. Translated: CASSFGLAGGQETQFF.